This section outlines one TCR beta chain sequence together with its context. Per the original methods: Scientists estimated how many nucleated cells there were by amplifying reference gene primers. Clones were read by immunoSEQ multiplex PCR, and TCRdb kept only the in-frame ones, dropping some. D and trimming come from the DNA, and the V and J calls and clone size come from that table. Of over 35,000 clones listed, about 90% are singletons. These data come from a study of blood T cell repertoires in COVID-19. Whole-study context: The United States, Italy and Spain were the sources of the acute and convalescent COVID-19 samples. PBMCs, B-cell-depleted T cells, or T cells were the source of the cDNA or gDNA that made up the material.

Trimming stripped 2 bases from V and 3 bases from J, with 8 bases between. Germline CDR1 reads KGHSH; CDR2 reads LQKENI. The CDR3 covers 13 residues. Sequencing used peripheral blood. The clonotype was recovered from a woman aged 30 to 39 in a cohort sampled during active COVID-19. V usage is TRBV18 and J usage is TRBJ2-7; possibly TRBD1 for D (6 bases). CDR3 residues: CASSPSGDYEQYF. The CDR3 coding sequence is TGTGCCAGCTCACCATCAGGGGACTACGAGCAGTACTTC.